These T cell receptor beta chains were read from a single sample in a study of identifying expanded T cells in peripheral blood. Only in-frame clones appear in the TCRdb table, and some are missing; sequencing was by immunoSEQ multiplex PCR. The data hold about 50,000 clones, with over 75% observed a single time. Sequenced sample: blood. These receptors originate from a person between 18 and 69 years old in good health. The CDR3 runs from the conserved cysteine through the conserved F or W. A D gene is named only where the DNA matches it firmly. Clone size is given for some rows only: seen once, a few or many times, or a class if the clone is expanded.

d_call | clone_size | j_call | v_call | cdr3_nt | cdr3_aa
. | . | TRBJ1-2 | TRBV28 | TGTGCCAGCAGTTTAACTAACTATGGCTACACCTTC | CASSLTNYGYTF
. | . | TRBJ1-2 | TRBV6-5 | TGTGCCAGCAGTAACGACAGGATCGCTAACTATGGCTACACCTTC | CASSNDRIANYGYTF
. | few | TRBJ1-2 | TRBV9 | TGTGCCAGCAGCGTAGAGGCTGCGGGGGCGCTCGGTGGCTACACCTTC | CASSVEAAGALGGYTF
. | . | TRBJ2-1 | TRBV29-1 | TGCAGCGCCTCCGCCCCGGGTGAGCAGTTCTTC | CSASAPGEQFF
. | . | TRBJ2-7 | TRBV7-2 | TGTGCCAGCAGCTTAGGTGTACAGGCATACGAGCAGTACTTC | CASSLGVQAYEQYF
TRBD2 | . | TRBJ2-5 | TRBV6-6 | TGTGCCAGCAGTGGTTCAGCGGGAGAGGGTGTGAAGACCCAGTACTTC | CASSGSAGEGVKTQYF
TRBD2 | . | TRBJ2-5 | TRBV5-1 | TGCGCCAGCAGCTGGGGACTAGCGGGCAGAGAGACCCAGTACTTC | CASSWGLAGRETQYF
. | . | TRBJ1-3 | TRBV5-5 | TGTGCCAGCAGCCCGCAACGGGCTGGTACTGGAAACACCATATATTTT | CASSPQRAGTGNTIYF
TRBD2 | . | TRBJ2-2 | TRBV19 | TGTGCCAGTAGTGCTAGCGGAGCAAACACCGGGGAGCTGTTTTTT | CASSASGANTGELFF
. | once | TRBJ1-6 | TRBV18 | TGTGCCAGCTCACCAGAGACTTCAAATTCACCCCTCCACTTT | CASSPETSNSPLHF
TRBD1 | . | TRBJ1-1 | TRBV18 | TGTGCCAGCTCATTAAAACAGGGGAGCACTGAAGCTTTCTTT | CASSLKQGSTEAFF
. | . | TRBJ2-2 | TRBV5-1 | TGCGCCAGCAGCTTGTTGGGGGGAAACACCGGGGAGCTGTTTTTT | CASSLLGGNTGELFF
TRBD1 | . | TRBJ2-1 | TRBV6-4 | TGTGCCAGCAGCGTAGAGGGACAGGGAGGCAATGAGCAGTTCTTC | CASSVEGQGGNEQFF
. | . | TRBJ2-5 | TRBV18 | TGTGCCAGCTCAATTACACGAGAGACCCAGTACTTC | CASSITRETQYF
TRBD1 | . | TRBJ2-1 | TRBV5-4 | TGTGCCAGCTCAGGGGGCGCCAACTACAATGAGCAGTTCTTC | CASSGGANYNEQFF
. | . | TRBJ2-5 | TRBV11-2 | TGTGCCAGCAGCCTGGGTCACCTACGGGAGACCCAGTACTTC | CASSLGHLRETQYF
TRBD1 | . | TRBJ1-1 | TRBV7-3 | TGTGCCAGCAGCTTAGATGGAGTGACAGGGATGACTGAAGCTTTCTTT | CASSLDGVTGMTEAFF
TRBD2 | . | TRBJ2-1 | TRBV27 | TGTGCCAGCAGTTTAACTAGCGGGACTTACAATGAGCAGTTCTTC | CASSLTSGTYNEQFF
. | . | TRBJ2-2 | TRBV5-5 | TGTGCCAGCAGCTTGGCCCTCGCAGGAGCGAACACCGGGGAGCTGTTTTTT | CASSLALAGANTGELFF
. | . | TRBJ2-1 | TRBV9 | TGTGCCAGCAGCGCGGGATTCGGGTCCACCTACAATGAGCAGTTCTTC | CASSAGFGSTYNEQFF
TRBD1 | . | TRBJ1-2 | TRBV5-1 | TGCGCCAGCAGCCCCACAGGGGACTATGGCTACACCTTC | CASSPTGDYGYTF
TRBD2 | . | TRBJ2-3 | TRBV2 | TGTGCCAGCAGTGAAGGGGATAGCGGGTGGTTGGCGTCTAGCACAGATACGCAGTATTTT | CASSEGDSGWLASSTDTQYF
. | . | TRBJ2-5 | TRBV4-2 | TGTGCCAGCACCCTTTACGTAGGCCAAGAGACCCAGTACTTC | CASTLYVGQETQYF
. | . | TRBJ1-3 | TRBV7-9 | TGTGCCAGCAGCTCCGTCTCTGGGAACACCATATATTTT | CASSSVSGNTIYF
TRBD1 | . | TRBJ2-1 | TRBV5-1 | TGCGCCAGCAGCTCCGGGACAGGCTATAATGAGCAGTTCTTC | CASSSGTGYNEQFF
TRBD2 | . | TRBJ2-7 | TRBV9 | TGTGCCAGCAGTCTCGGACTAGCGGGAGGACTCTACGAGCAGTACTTC | CASSLGLAGGLYEQYF
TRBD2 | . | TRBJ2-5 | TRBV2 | TGTGCCAGCGAGAAGGGACTAGGGGGTGAGACCCAGTACTTC | CASEKGLGGETQYF
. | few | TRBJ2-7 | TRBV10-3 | TGTGCCATCAGTGACCCTACGACGGGGACCTACGAGCAGTACTTC | CAISDPTTGTYEQYF